A selection of T cell receptor beta chains follows, all from one sample in a study of T-cell memory formation after mild COVID-19. TCRdb re-called the 5' RACE reads through MiXCR, storing one row per CDR3 protein. The sample includes 250,000 to 350,000 distinct CDR3 sequences, more than 13% of them seen just once. The specimen was PBMCs or a T cell subset sorted from them (not recorded which). These receptors were obtained from a man younger than 35 who had mild COVID-19 (a few samples of this study predate the infection). Cell type and time point are not known. Each CDR3 is given with its conserved first and last residue. A D gene is named only where the DNA matches it firmly. Expanded clones get a size class; other rows say once, few or many, or leave the size out.

>few|.|TRBJ2-5|TRBV11-2
CASSLNVPLGETQYF
TGTGCCAGCAGCTTAAACGTGCCACTCGGGGAGACCCAGTACTTC
>.|.|TRBJ2-6|TRBV5-4
CAPSPSGLSWGGANVLTF
TGTGCCCCTTCCCCGTCAGGCCTCTCCTGGGGTGGGGCCAACGTCCTGACTTTC
>.|TRBD1|TRBJ1-2|TRBV12-3/TRBV12-4
CASSYRGQGTGDPYGYTF
TGTGCCAGCAGTTACAGGGGACAGGGGACCGGGGACCCTTATGGCTACACCTTC
>.|TRBD1|TRBJ2-5|TRBV20-1
CSASGQGRETQYF
TGCAGTGCTAGTGGACAGGGGAGGGAGACCCAGTACTTC
>many|.|TRBJ2-5|TRBV4-1
CASSQGAGITQETQYF
TGCGCCAGCAGCCAAGGCGCCGGGATCACACAAGAGACCCAGTACTTC
>.|.|TRBJ1-2|TRBV7-8
CASSLGLGHRGYTF
TGTGCCAGCAGCTTAGGTCTGGGGCATAGGGGCTACACCTTC
>few|.|TRBJ2-5|TRBV27
CATGERAGTQETQYF
TGTGCCACGGGTGAGCGGGCGGGGACTCAAGAGACCCAGTACTTC
>.|TRBD1|TRBJ2-1|TRBV6-5
CASSYERGLFNEQFF
TGTGCCAGCAGTTACGAAAGGGGGCTTTTCAATGAGCAGTTCTTC
>few|TRBD2|TRBJ2-5|TRBV7-6
CASSFGSGGAEKTQYF
TGTGCCAGCAGCTTCGGGAGCGGGGGGGCTGAGAAGACCCAGTACTTC
>few|TRBD1|TRBJ2-3|TRBV5-1
CASRLIGTDTDTQYF
TGCGCCAGCAGACTAATCGGGACAGACACAGATACGCAGTATTTT
>few|.|TRBJ2-7|TRBV6-2/TRBV6-3
CASSYDDYSYEQYF
TGTGCCAGCAGTTACGATGACTACTCCTACGAGCAGTACTTC
>many|TRBD2|TRBJ2-2|TRBV5-1
CASSLEPPASGGSGELFF
TGCGCCAGCAGCTTGGAACCCCCAGCTAGCGGGGGCTCAGGGGAGCTGTTTTTT
>few|TRBD1|TRBJ2-5|TRBV29-1
CSARTGGLETQYF
TGCAGCGCACGGACAGGGGGCCTGGAGACCCAGTACTTC
>.|.|TRBJ1-2|TRBV10-3
CAISVGPLGYTF
TGTGCCATCAGTGTAGGACCCTTGGGCTACACCTTC
>.|TRBD2|TRBJ2-5|TRBV7-2
CASSTLAIQETQYF
TGTGCCAGCAGCACACTAGCGATCCAAGAGACCCAGTACTTC
>few|TRBD1|TRBJ1-1|TRBV18
CASSPPGQGAEWPMNTEAFF
TGTGCCAGCTCACCACCGGGACAGGGGGCGGAATGGCCCATGAACACTGAAGCTTTCTTT
>few|.|TRBJ2-7|TRBV7-2
CASSLADIHEQYF
TGTGCCAGCAGCTTAGCTGACATCCACGAGCAGTACTTC
>few|.|TRBJ2-7|TRBV12-3/TRBV12-4
CASSRGRPYEQYF
TGTGCCAGCAGCCGCGGACGGCCCTACGAGCAGTACTTC
>few|.|TRBJ1-4|TRBV7-9
CASSPSGSTREKLFF
TGTGCCAGCAGCCCTTCTGGGTCAACTAGAGAAAAACTGTTTTTT
>many|TRBD2|TRBJ2-7|TRBV4-2
CASSPGLAGTYEQYF
TGTGCCAGCAGCCCGGGACTAGCGGGGACCTACGAGCAGTACTTC
>.|TRBD2|TRBJ2-7|TRBV4-3
CASSQERSGGALREQYF
TGCGCCAGCAGCCAAGAGAGGAGCGGGGGGGCTCTACGCGAGCAGTACTTC
>.|.|TRBJ2-1|TRBV4-3
CASSQVQGREQFF
TGCGCCAGCAGCCAAGTACAGGGTAGGGAGCAGTTCTTC
>.|TRBD1|TRBJ2-1|TRBV3-1
CASSQDAYRGDEQFF
TGTGCCAGCAGCCAAGACGCATACAGGGGCGATGAGCAGTTCTTC
>few|.|TRBJ2-5|TRBV12-3/TRBV12-4
CASSRRRTQYF
TGTGCCAGCTCCCGCCGGCGGACCCAGTACTTC
>.|.|TRBJ1-4|TRBV5-1
CASSLTELNEKLFF
TGCGCCAGCAGCTTGACAGAGTTAAATGAAAAACTGTTTTTT
>.|.|TRBJ1-2|TRBV18
CASSPDRSGYLGYTF
TGTGCCAGCTCACCGGACAGATCGGGGTACTTGGGCTACACCTTC
>few|TRBD1|TRBJ2-1|TRBV7-8
CASSLAVGQGPFF
TGTGCCAGCAGCTTAGCGGTTGGACAGGGGCCGTTCTTC